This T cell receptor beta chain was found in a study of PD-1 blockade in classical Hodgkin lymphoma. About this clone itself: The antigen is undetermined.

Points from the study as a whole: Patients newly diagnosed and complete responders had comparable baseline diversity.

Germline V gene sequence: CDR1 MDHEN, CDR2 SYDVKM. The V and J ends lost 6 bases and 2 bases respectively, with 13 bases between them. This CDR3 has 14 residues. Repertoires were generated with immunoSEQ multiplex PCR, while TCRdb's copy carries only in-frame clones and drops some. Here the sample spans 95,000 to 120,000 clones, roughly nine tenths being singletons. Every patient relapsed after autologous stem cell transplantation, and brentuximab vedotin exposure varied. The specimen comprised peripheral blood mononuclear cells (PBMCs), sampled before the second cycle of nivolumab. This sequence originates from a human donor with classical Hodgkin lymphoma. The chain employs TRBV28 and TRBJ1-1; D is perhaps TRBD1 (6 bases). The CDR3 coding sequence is TGTGCCAGCAGGGGGACACGGGGTAACACTGAAGCTTTCTTT. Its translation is CASRGTRGNTEAFF.